This TCR beta chain was identified in a study of T cell responses to AZD1222 COVID-19 vaccine. Per germline, CDR1 LGHNA and CDR2 YSLEER. This CDR3 has 14 residues. Trimming pared 0 bases from V and 6 bases from J, leaving 11 bases between. Study-wide points: There were mostly white British donors and more females than males, and clonal diversity was possibly underestimated. A rise in Spike-specific TCR breadth and depth followed two AZD1222 doses. Only a handful of AZD1222 recipients, roughly 6 in all, had baseline seropositivity. Dominant CD4 TCR responses targeted spike regions 160-218 and 743-854.

Worth noting for this clone: Its antigen is undetermined.

Generated by immunoSEQ multiplex PCR, the TCRdb table keeps only in-frame clones and is missing some. Here the sample spans 250,000 to 300,000 clones, about 94% being singletons. The chain carries TRBV4-3 and TRBJ1-2; D is uncertain. This sequence was found in an adult who received the AZD1222 COVID-19 vaccine. The source material was peripheral blood, sampled 28 days after the second AZD1222 dose. The DNA of the CDR3 is TGCGCCAGCAGCCAAGATTATTTCGGGGATGGCTACACCTTC. Encoded protein: CASSQDYFGDGYTF.